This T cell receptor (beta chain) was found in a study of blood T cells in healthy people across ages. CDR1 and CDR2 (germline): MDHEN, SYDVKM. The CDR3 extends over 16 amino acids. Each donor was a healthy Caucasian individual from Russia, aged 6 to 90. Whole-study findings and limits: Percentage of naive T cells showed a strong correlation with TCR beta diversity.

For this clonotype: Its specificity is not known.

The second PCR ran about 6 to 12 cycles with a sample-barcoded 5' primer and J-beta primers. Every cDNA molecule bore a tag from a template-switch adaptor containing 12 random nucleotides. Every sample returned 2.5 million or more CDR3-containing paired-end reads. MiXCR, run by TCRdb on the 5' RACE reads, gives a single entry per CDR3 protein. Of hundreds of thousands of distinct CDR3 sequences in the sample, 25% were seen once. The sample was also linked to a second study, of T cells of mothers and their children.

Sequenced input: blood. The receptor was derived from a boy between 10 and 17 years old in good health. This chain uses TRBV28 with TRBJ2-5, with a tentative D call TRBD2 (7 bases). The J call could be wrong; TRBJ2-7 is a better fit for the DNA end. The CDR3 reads CASSSPGRPGAHEQYF. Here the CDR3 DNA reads TGTGCCAGCAGCTCTCCCGGGAGGCCGGGGGCCCACGAGCAGTACTTC.